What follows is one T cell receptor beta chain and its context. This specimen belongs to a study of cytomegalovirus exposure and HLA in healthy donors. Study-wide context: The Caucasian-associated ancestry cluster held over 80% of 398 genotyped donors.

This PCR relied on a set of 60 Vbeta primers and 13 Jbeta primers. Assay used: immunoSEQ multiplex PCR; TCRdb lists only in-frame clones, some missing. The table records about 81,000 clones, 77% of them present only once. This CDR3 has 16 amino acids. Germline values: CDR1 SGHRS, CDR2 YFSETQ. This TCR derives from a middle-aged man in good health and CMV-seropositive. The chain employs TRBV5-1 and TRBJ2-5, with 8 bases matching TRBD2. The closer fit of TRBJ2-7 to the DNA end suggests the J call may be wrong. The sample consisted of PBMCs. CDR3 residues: CASSSLAGGGLYEQYF. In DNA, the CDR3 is TGCGCCAGCAGCTCCCTTGCGGGGGGAGGACTCTACGAGCAGTACTTC.